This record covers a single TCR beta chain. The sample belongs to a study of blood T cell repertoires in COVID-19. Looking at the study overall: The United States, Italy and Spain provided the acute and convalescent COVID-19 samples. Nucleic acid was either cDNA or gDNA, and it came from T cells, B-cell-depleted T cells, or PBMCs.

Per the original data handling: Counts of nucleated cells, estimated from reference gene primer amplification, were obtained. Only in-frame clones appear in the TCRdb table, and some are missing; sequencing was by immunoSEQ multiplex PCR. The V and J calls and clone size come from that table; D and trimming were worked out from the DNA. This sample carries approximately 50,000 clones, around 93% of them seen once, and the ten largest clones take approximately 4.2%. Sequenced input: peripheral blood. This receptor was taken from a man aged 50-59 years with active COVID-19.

Here the CDR3 reads CASSLVAGRGQYF. CDR3 bases: TGTGCCAGCAGTTTAGTAGCGGGGCGGGGGCAGTATTTT. This sequence joins TRBV12-3 or TRBV12-4 and TRBJ2-3; 8 nucleotides align to TRBD2. The CDR3 is 13 residues long. With 1 base clipped from V and 11 bases from J, the junction kept 5 bases outside the gene matches.